Described below is a single TCR beta chain sequence and its context. Its antigen is still unknown. The sample belongs to a study of T cell responses to AZD1222 COVID-19 vaccine. Study as a whole: Both about-4-week and about-12-week second-dose recipients were combined. General study results and limits: Along spike, vaccine-associated CD4 TCRs were found throughout, with dominance at 160-218 and 743-854. Donors skewed white British and female; clonal diversity was possibly underestimated. Repertoires were sampled only after the peak T cell response.

Some clones are missing from TCRdb's copy, which holds only in-frame ones; the method was immunoSEQ multiplex PCR. The table records under 150,000 clones, approximately 94% of them present only once. The length of the CDR3 is 16 residues. The germline CDR1 and CDR2 sequences are SGHNT and YYREEE (reference sequence). Trimming removed 0 bases from V and 2 bases from J, with 14 bases in between. Here the sequenced sample was peripheral blood, taken on day 0 of AZD1222 vaccination. The origin of this receptor is an adult in good health. This sequence joins TRBV5-4 and TRBJ2-5; tentatively, D is TRBD2 (5 bases). DNA of the CDR3: TGTGCCAGCAGCTTGGGGCTACTAGGATCGCAAGAGACCCAGTACTTC. Amino acids: CASSLGLLGSQETQYF.